Listed here are 32 T cell receptor beta chains from one sample, sequenced in a study of control samples from healthy donors and cancer patients. Method: immunoSEQ multiplex PCR; TCRdb's copy keeps in-frame clones and lacks some. Of 100,000 or so clones detected, roughly four fifths appear once; the ten largest clones hold approximately 9.8%. Material for sequencing was blood. The receptors shown here come from an older woman in good health.

The chain recombines TRBV11-1 with TRBJ1-5; perhaps TRBD1 as D (6 bases). CDR1 and CDR2 (germline): SGHAT, FQDESV (reference sequence). The V end was cut by 5 bases, the J end by 4 bases, with 9 bases between. This CDR3 is built from 13 residues. In DNA form, the CDR3 reads TGTGCCAGCAGCCCCGGACAGAATCAGCCCCAGCATTTT. This encodes CASSPGQNQPQHF.

The V call is TRBV12-3 or TRBV12-4, the J call TRBJ2-7; D might be TRBD1 or TRBD2, each matching 5 bases. This CDR3 spans 13 amino acids. V was pared by 2 bases and J by 6 bases, with 11 bases between. The CDR3 region is CASSLIRGREQYF. The CDR3 DNA reads TGTGCCAGCAGTTTAATTCGGGGACGCGAGCAGTACTTC.

The chain carries TRBV2 and TRBJ2-5; 9 positions agree with TRBD2. This CDR3 has 17 amino acids. Germline V CDR1 and CDR2: SNHLY, FYNNEI. The ends lost 2 bases at V and 1 base at J; junction bases unmatched: 8. The CDR3 region is CASSERESGGLQETQYF. The DNA of the CDR3 is TGTGCCAGCAGTGAAAGGGAGAGCGGGGGGCTCCAAGAGACCCAGTACTTC.

The V call is TRBV23-1, the J call TRBJ1-5; D not certain. TRBV23-1 is an open reading frame, and its role is uncertain. This CDR3 comprises 13 residues. V was trimmed by 7 bases and J by 3 bases, leaving 10 bases between them. The chain's CDR3 is CASIPPTNQPQHF. Here the CDR3 DNA reads TGCGCCAGCATACCACCTACCAATCAGCCCCAGCATTTT.

This chain connects TRBV7-2 to TRBJ2-7, with a possible D match to TRBD2 (5 bases). The CDR3 is 15 residues long. V was trimmed by 1 base and J by 4 bases, leaving 14 bases between them. The V gene's germline CDR1 is SGHTA and CDR2 FQGNSA. The CDR3 loop reads CASSLVFGEMYEQYF. CDR3 in DNA: TGTGCCAGCAGCTTAGTCTTTGGGGAGATGTACGAGCAGTACTTC.

The rearrangement joins TRBV11-2 to TRBJ2-7, with D maybe TRBD2 (6 bases). Trimming removed 5 bases at V and 6 bases at J, with 17 bases between. The length of the CDR3 is 14 residues. Germline values: CDR1 SGHAT, CDR2 FQNNGV. The CDR3 sequence is CASSAYQGLGEQYF. The CDR3, as DNA: TGTGCCAGCAGCGCCTACCAGGGACTCGGCGAGCAGTACTTC.

This clone was found once. The chain employs TRBV6-6 and TRBJ1-4, with 8 positions matching TRBD1. After removal of 7 bases from V and 8 bases from J, the junction contained 6 bases not matched to a gene. CDR1 and CDR2 (germline): MNHNY, SVGAGI (reference sequence). The CDR3 has 13 residues. The CDR3: CASTRTGQEKLFF. CDR3 in DNA: TGTGCCAGCACCCGGACAGGGCAAGAAAAACTGTTTTTT.

This chain uses TRBV20-1 with TRBJ2-7; the match to TRBD2 covers 8 bases. The CDR3 has 18 amino acids. Germline values: CDR1 DFQATT, CDR2 SNEGSKA (reference sequence). V gave up 3 bases and J gave up 2 bases; unmatched junction bases: 18. The CDR3 spells CSASPPAGVTLHPYEQYF. The CDR3 region has the DNA TGCAGTGCTAGTCCGCCAGCGGGAGTGACACTACATCCCTACGAGCAGTACTTC.

DNA of the CDR3: TGTGCCAGCAGCCAAGTACTAGCCAAAAACATTCAGTACTTC. This gives the protein CASSQVLAKNIQYF. The gene calls are TRBV14 and TRBJ2-4; no firm D call. This CDR3 has 14 residues. V was trimmed by 1 base and J by 0 bases, leaving 4 bases between them. The germline V gene has CDR1 SGHDN and CDR2 FVKESK.

This clone was seen only once. The gene calls are TRBV6-6 and TRBJ1-1; D remains ambiguous. Looked up from germline, CDR1 is MNHNY and CDR2 is SVGAGI (reference sequence). The V and J ends lost 5 bases and 2 bases respectively, with 21 bases between them. The CDR3 is 17 residues long. CDR3: CASSPTASAGFNTEAFF. The CDR3 DNA is TGTGCCAGCAGTCCCACCGCGTCGGCTGGCTTCAACACTGAAGCTTTCTTT.

The chain combines TRBV7-2 with TRBJ1-2; 9 bases map to TRBD1. Germline V gene data show CDR1 as SGHTA and CDR2 as FQGNSA. The CDR3 is 15 amino acids. J lost 4 bases, V lost 3 bases, and 6 bases had no gene match. The CDR3 protein is CASSLGQGRSYGYTF. CDR3 nucleotides: TGTGCCAGCAGCTTGGGACAGGGTAGGTCCTATGGCTACACCTTC.

V and J are TRBV5-1 and TRBJ1-2; D not resolved. Trimming removed 4 bases from V and 8 bases from J, with 15 bases in between. There are 13 residues in the CDR3. Germline-derived CDR1 and CDR2 are SGHRS and YFSETQ. This CDR3 reads CASSPGPTEGYTF. The CDR3 DNA reads TGCGCCAGCAGCCCAGGACCAACAGAAGGCTACACCTTC.

The chain uses TRBV18 and TRBJ1-4, with no clear D. Looked up from germline, CDR1 is KGHSH and CDR2 is LQKENI. V dropped 0 bases and J dropped 8 bases, with 10 bases sitting between them. The CDR3 has 14 amino acids. DNA for the CDR3: TGTGCCAGCTCACCACCAGCAAAGGGCGAAAAACTGTTTTTT. Encoded protein: CASSPPAKGEKLFF.

V is TRBV4-1 and J is TRBJ2-3; D unclear. CDR3 length: 20 residues. Germline loops: CDR1 MGHRA, CDR2 YSYEKL. V was clipped by 0 bases and J by 4 bases, with 26 bases between them. The CDR3 is CASSQDMNDWPGYLADTQYF. CDR3 nucleotides: TGCGCCAGCAGCCAAGATATGAACGACTGGCCGGGCTACCTCGCAGATACGCAGTATTTT.

The chain combines TRBV29-1 with TRBJ1-2, with 8 bases that match TRBD1. Losses at the gene ends were 7 bases for V and 0 bases for J; bases not matched to a gene: 4. This CDR3 spans 13 amino acids. Germline CDR1 is SQVTM and CDR2 is ANQGSEA. The CDR3 DNA reads TGCAGCGGTGGGGACAGGTCTAACTATGGCTACACCTTC. It translates to CSGGDRSNYGYTF. Full variable domain (missing parts from reference TRBV29-1 and TRBJ1-2): SAVISQKPSRDICQRGTSLTIQCQVDSQVTMMFWYRQQPGQSLTLIATANQGSEATYESGFVIDKFPISRPNLTFSTLTVSNMSPEDSSIYLCSGGDRSNYGYTFGSGTRLTVV.

V and J are TRBV10-1 and TRBJ2-7, with 9 positions matching TRBD1. CDR1 is WNHNN, CDR2 SYGVQD, per germline (reference sequence). The CDR3 length is 15 residues. Trimming cost V 5 bases and J 1 base; bases outside gene matches: 6. The CDR3 nucleotides are TGCGCCAGCAGTAACGGACAGGGGTTATCCTACGAGCAGTACTTC. It is translated as CASSNGQGLSYEQYF.

The gene calls are TRBV4-1 and TRBJ2-1; TRBD1 aligns across 9 bases. This CDR3 spans 16 amino acids. The germline CDR1 and CDR2 sequences are MGHRA and YSYEKL. The V gene end was trimmed by 4 bases and the J gene end by 6 bases; junction bases not matched to a gene: 10. DNA for the CDR3: TGCGCCAGCAGCCGAACCGGGACAGGGCCCTTCAATGAGCAGTTCTTC. Protein product: CASSRTGTGPFNEQFF.

This chain connects TRBV6-1 to TRBJ2-1; 8 bases are a match to TRBD2. The CDR3 is made up of 19 amino acids. The germline V gene encodes CDR1 MNHNS and CDR2 SASEGT. Unmatched junction bases numbered 13, after V lost 2 bases and J lost 1 base. The CDR3 region is CASSEKPILGLASYNEQFF. The CDR3 DNA is TGTGCCAGCAGTGAAAAGCCGATCCTTGGACTAGCTTCCTACAATGAGCAGTTCTTC.

This chain connects TRBV6-2 or TRBV6-3 to TRBJ2-3; D remains ambiguous. From germline, CDR1 is MNHEY and CDR2 SVGEGT. The V end lost 0 bases, the J end lost 0 bases, and 4 bases lay between the germline ends. This CDR3 region has 14 residues. CDR3 DNA sequence: TGTGCCAGCAGTTACTCTCCCAGCACAGATACGCAGTATTTT. Translating it yields CASSYSPSTDTQYF.

The V call is TRBV9, the J call TRBJ2-3, with TRBD1 matching over 10 bases. The CDR3 totals 15 residues. Germline V gene lookup returns CDR1 SGDLS and CDR2 YYNGEE. V shed 4 bases and J 4 bases; nucleotides not matched to a gene: 6. CDR3 region: CASSTRDRGSDTQYF. Here the CDR3 DNA reads TGTGCCAGCAGCACCCGGGACAGGGGATCAGATACGCAGTATTTT. The whole variable domain, remainder taken from reference TRBV9 and TRBJ2-3, is DSGVTQTPKHLITATGQRVTLRCSPRSGDLSVYWYQQSLDQGLQFLIQYYNGEERAKGNILERFSAQQFPDLHSELNLSSLELGDSALYFCASSTRDRGSDTQYFGPGTRLTVL.

This clone came up once. The chain is built from TRBV9 and TRBJ1-6, with 7 bases aligning to TRBD1. CDR1 is SGDLS and CDR2 is YYNGEE in the germline V gene. The CDR3 sequence is 15 residues long. Trimming took 0 bases from V and 10 from J; bases not matched to a gene: 7. CDR3 sequence (DNA): TGTGCCAGCAGCGTAGAAGGGTCAGGGGGGTCACCCCTCCACTTT. Protein product: CASSVEGSGGSPLHF.

This chain links TRBV7-9 with TRBJ1-4; 8 bases match TRBD1. The CDR3 runs to 15 residues. Trimming removed 5 bases from V and 5 bases from J; junction bases left unmatched: 7. Germline lookup yields CDR1 SEHNR and CDR2 FQNEAQ (reference sequence). CDR3 sequence: CASSPSGQDNEKLFF. The CDR3 coding sequence is TGTGCCAGCAGCCCGTCGGGACAGGACAATGAAAAACTGTTTTTT. The complete variable domain, with remaining parts taken from reference TRBV7-9 and TRBJ1-4, reads DTGVSQNPRHKITKRGQNVTFRCDPISEHNRLYWYRQTLGQGPEFLTYFQNEAQLEKSRLLSDRFSAERPKGSFSTLEIQRTEQGDSAMYLCASSPSGQDNEKLFFGSGTQLSVL.

This rearrangement joins TRBV5-1 to TRBJ2-6, with TRBD2 as a possible D gene (6 bases). Per germline, CDR1 SGHRS and CDR2 YFSETQ. V was trimmed by 2 bases and J by 2 bases, leaving 8 bases between them. This CDR3 is 15 amino acids long. CDR3 residues: CASSLGGTGANVLTF. CDR3 DNA sequence: TGCGCCAGCAGCTTAGGAGGGACTGGGGCCAACGTCCTGACTTTC.

This clone occurred a few times. This chain joins TRBV5-1 and TRBJ1-2, with D possibly matching TRBD1 (6 bases). This CDR3 region has 14 residues. The V end was cut by 0 bases, the J end by 3 bases, with 9 bases between. Germline CDR1 SGHRS, CDR2 YFSETQ. Written as DNA, the CDR3 is TGCGCCAGCAGCTTGGGGACAGTCGACTATGGCTACACCTTC. Translating gives CASSLGTVDYGYTF. Full variable domain (outside the CDR3, taken from reference TRBV5-1 and TRBJ1-2): KAGVTQTPRYLIKTRGQQVTLSCSPISGHRSVSWYQQTPGQGLQFLFEYFSETQRNKGNFPGRFSGRQFSNSRSEMNVSTLELGDSALYLCASSLGTVDYGYTFGSGTRLTVV.

The V gene is TRBV28, the J gene TRBJ1-5, with D hard to call. Trimming pared 4 bases from V and 11 bases from J, leaving 9 bases between. The CDR3 is made up of 11 amino acids. Germline CDR1 is MDHEN and CDR2 is SYDVKM. CDR3 nucleotides: TGTGCCAGCAGTTCCGATAGGGCCCAGCATTTT. Protein product: CASSSDRAQHF. Looking up the rest from reference TRBV28 and TRBJ1-5 gives the full variable domain: DVKVTQSSRYLVKRTGEKVFLECVQDMDHENMFWYRQDPGLGLRLIYFSYDVKMKEKGDIPEGYSVSREKKERFSLILESASTNQTSMYLCASSSDRAQHFGDGTRLSIL.

The DNA of the CDR3 is TGTGCCAGTAGTATCAATATCGACGGGGCCACCATATATTTT. Its protein product is CASSINIDGATIYF. The chain recombines TRBV19 with TRBJ1-3; possibly TRBD1 for D (5 bases). CDR1 is LNHDA and CDR2 is SQIVND in the germline V gene (reference sequence). V lost 3 bases and J lost 9, with 15 bases in between. The CDR3 has 14 residues.

The J gene is TRBJ1-1, the V gene TRBV7-9; D not resolved. The germline V and J ends were trimmed by 2 bases and 4 bases, with 11 bases remaining between them. The CDR3 runs 14 residues. Germline CDR1 and CDR2: SEHNR and FQNEAQ (reference sequence). The chain's CDR3 is CASSLRQDGTEAFF. CDR3 nucleotides: TGTGCCAGCAGCTTACGGCAAGACGGCACTGAAGCTTTCTTT.

The chain recombines TRBV11-1 with TRBJ2-1; D may be TRBD1 or TRBD2 (5 bases each). CDR1 and CDR2 from the germline V gene are SGHAT and FQDESV (reference sequence). The ends were cut back, 2 bases at V and 0 bases at J, with 8 bases in the middle. The length of the CDR3 is 15 residues. The CDR3 spells CASSLLGGSYNEQFF. The DNA of the CDR3 is TGTGCCAGCAGCTTACTTGGGGGCTCCTACAATGAGCAGTTCTTC. Complete variable domain (other parts from reference TRBV11-1 and TRBJ2-1): EAEVAQSPRYKITEKSQAVAFWCDPISGHATLYWYRQILGQGPELLVQFQDESVVDDSQLPKDRFSAERLKGVDSTLKIQPAELGDSAMYLCASSLLGGSYNEQFFGPGTRLTVL.

This clone has only one observation. CDR3 in DNA: TGTGCCACCAGTGACCCTTCTGGCCCTGAGCAGTTCTTC. Translating it yields CATSDPSGPEQFF. The chain links TRBV24-1 to TRBJ2-1; D call uncertain. CDR1 and CDR2 from the germline V gene are KGHDR and SFDVKD. The V gene lost 4 bases and the J gene lost 9 bases, with 12 bases spanning the gap. This CDR3 contains 13 residues.

The CDR3 DNA is TGTGCCAGCAGCCACGTCCCGGGACTAGCGGGAAAAGATACGCAGTATTTT. Translating it yields CASSHVPGLAGKDTQYF. The J gene is TRBJ2-3, the V gene TRBV3-1 (or the pseudogene TRBV3-2); 13 bases are a match to TRBD2. V lost 3 bases, J lost 5 bases, and 8 bases stayed unmatched. In germline, CDR1 is LGHDT, CDR2 YNNKEL (reference sequence). This CDR3 region has 17 residues.

The chain combines TRBV6-5 with TRBJ1-2; tentatively, D is TRBD1 (6 bases). CDR3 length equals 14 residues. The germline V and J ends were trimmed by 2 bases and 6 bases, with 13 bases remaining between them. CDR1 and CDR2 from the germline V gene are MNHEY and SVGAGI. The DNA of the CDR3 is TGTGCCAGCAGTTACCAGGGGCCACCCGATGGCTACACCTTC. Translating it yields CASSYQGPPDGYTF.

The chain is built from TRBV6-5 and TRBJ1-5; no clear D. The CDR3 is 13 residues long. V was clipped by 2 bases and J by 6 bases, with 8 bases between them. Germline CDR1 reads MNHEY; CDR2 reads SVGAGI. CDR3 coding DNA: TGTGCCAGCAGTTACGGGGAAAGTCAGCCCCAGCATTTT. Its protein product is CASSYGESQPQHF.